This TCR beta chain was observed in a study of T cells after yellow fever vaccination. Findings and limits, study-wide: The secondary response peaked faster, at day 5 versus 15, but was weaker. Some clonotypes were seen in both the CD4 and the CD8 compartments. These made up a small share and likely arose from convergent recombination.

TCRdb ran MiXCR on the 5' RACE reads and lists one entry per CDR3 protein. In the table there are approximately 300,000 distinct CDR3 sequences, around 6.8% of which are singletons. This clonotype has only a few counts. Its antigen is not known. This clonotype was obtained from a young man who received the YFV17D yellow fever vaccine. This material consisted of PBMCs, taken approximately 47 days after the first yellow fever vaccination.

The CDR3 sequence: CASSQATGGTQYF. CDR3 bases: TGTGCCAGCAGCCAAGCAACAGGGGGGACCCAGTACTTC. The chain recombines TRBV14 with TRBJ2-5; 8 bases map to TRBD1. This CDR3 is built from 13 residues. The ends lost 1 base at V and 7 bases at J; junction bases unmatched: 2. From germline, CDR1 is SGHDN and CDR2 FVKESK.